What follows are 25 T cell receptor beta chains derived from one specimen sequenced in a study of T cells in Graves' hyperthyroidism and ophthalmopathy. Amplified TCR beta CDR3 regions derived from RNA transcripts. Researchers ran a first-round RT-PCR on the TCR CDR3 using the HTBI primer set. Each CDR3 protein is one row after TCRdb ran MiXCR on the multiplex PCR reads. The data show roughly 200,000 distinct CDR3 sequences, 15% to 20% seen once. The sequencing sample was made of blood. These receptors were collected from a middle-aged man with Graves' hyperthyroidism.

The rearrangement uses TRBV7-3 and TRBJ2-3; TRBD2 agrees at 13 bases. CDR1 and CDR2 from the germline V gene are SGHTA and FQGTGA. The CDR3 covers 16 residues. With V trimmed by 5 bases and J by 5 bases, 7 bases remained unmatched. CDR3 in amino acids: CASSRLAGGKGDTQYF. The CDR3 DNA is TGTGCCAGCAGCCGACTAGCGGGGGGAAAGGGAGATACGCAGTATTTT.

A remark on this clonotype: A much larger clone lies one base from this, so it may be a read error. J is TRBJ1-6 and V is TRBV2, with D maybe TRBD1 (5 bases). From germline, CDR1 is SNHLY and CDR2 FYNNEI. The CDR3 covers 15 residues. V was cut by 9 bases and J by 10 bases, with 22 bases left in between. The CDR3 loop reads CASGGAGTENSPLHF. The CDR3, as DNA: TGTGCCAGTGGGGGAGCAGGGACTGAGAACTCACCCCTCCACTTT.

This chain connects TRBV9 to TRBJ2-6, with D possibly being TRBD2 (5 bases). CDR3 length: 15 amino acids. The ends were cut back, 7 bases at V and 0 bases at J, with 11 bases in the middle. Germline values: CDR1 SGDLS, CDR2 YYNGEE. CDR3 region: CASLGGSSGANVLTF. The CDR3 nucleotides read TGTGCCAGCCTAGGAGGAAGCTCTGGGGCCAACGTCCTGACTTTC.

This chain links TRBV24-1 with TRBJ2-4; D call uncertain. The germline V gene encodes CDR1 KGHDR and CDR2 SFDVKD. The CDR3 length is 14 residues. Trimming took off 5 bases at V and 0 bases at J, with 7 bases between the two ends. CDR3: CATSADGAKNIQYF. The CDR3 nucleotides read TGTGCCACCAGTGCTGACGGAGCCAAAAACATTCAGTACTTC.

Ten or more counts support this clonotype. This chain uses TRBV20-1 with TRBJ1-5; tentatively, D is TRBD1 (6 bases). This CDR3 comprises 16 residues. Trimming stripped 0 bases from V and 1 base from J, with 13 bases between. CDR1 and CDR2 from the germline V gene are DFQATT and SNEGSKA (reference sequence). The CDR3 loop is CSARDPGGWSNQPQHF. CDR3 bases: TGCAGTGCTAGAGATCCGGGGGGCTGGAGCAATCAGCCCCAGCATTTT.

J is TRBJ2-7 and V is TRBV20-1; 9 nucleotides match TRBD1. Germline V gene data show CDR1 as DFQATT and CDR2 as SNEGSKA (reference sequence). J gave up 5 bases and V 3 bases, and 14 bases lay outside the gene matches. The CDR3 length is 16 residues. For the CDR3, the DNA is TGCAGTGCTAGGCCGTTCCGGGACAGGGCGTTCAACGAGCAGTACTTC. Protein: CSARPFRDRAFNEQYF.

This clonotype has only a few counts. The J gene is TRBJ1-2, the V gene TRBV5-4, with D hard to call. The germline V and J ends were trimmed by 0 bases and 8 bases, with 8 bases remaining between them. The CDR3 is made up of 12 amino acids. The V gene's germline CDR1 is SGHNT and CDR2 YYREEE (reference sequence). The DNA for the CDR3 is TGTGCCAGCAGCTTGGAGGGTCACGGCTACACCTTC. This translates into CASSLEGHGYTF.

V is TRBV12-3 or TRBV12-4 and J is TRBJ2-2; 8 bases are a match to TRBD2. Trimming at V came to 7 bases and at J to 6 bases, leaving 7 bases not matched to a gene. The CDR3 spans 14 residues. Here the CDR3 reads CASILGGAPGELFF. The DNA for the CDR3 is TGTGCCAGCATTCTCGGGGGGGCCCCCGGGGAGCTGTTTTTT.

This chain's CDR3 is CASSQEAGGFVEQFF. CDR3 nucleotide sequence: TGCGCCAGCAGCCAAGAAGCGGGGGGGTTCGTTGAGCAGTTCTTC. This chain links TRBV4-1 with TRBJ2-1, with TRBD2 matching 10 bases. Germline V gene lookup returns CDR1 MGHRA and CDR2 YSYEKL. The CDR3 has 15 residues. V trimming: 0 bases; J trimming: 9 bases; junction bases outside the gene matches: 5.

As regards this clonotype: This may arise from a read error, as a much more abundant clone is one base away. V gene TRBV2 combines with J gene TRBJ2-1, with a tentative D call TRBD2 (7 bases). Germline values: CDR1 SNHLY, CDR2 FYNNEI. The CDR3 is 14 residues long. Trimming cost V 5 bases and J 8 bases, with 16 bases left between them. The CDR3 here is CASSLNAGGHEQFF. The CDR3 nucleotides read TGTGCCAGCAGTCTTAACGCCGGGGGGCATGAGCAGTTCTTC.

This clonotype was seen many times. J is TRBJ1-1 and V is TRBV7-2, with TRBD1 as a possible D gene (6 bases). Trimming stripped 6 bases from V and 1 base from J, with 15 bases between. The CDR3 loop spans 15 amino acids. Per the germline V gene, CDR1 is SGHTA and CDR2 is FQGNSA. The CDR3 nucleotides read TGTGCCAGCAGACCCACCGGGACACCGAACACTGAAGCTTTCTTT. This gives the protein CASRPTGTPNTEAFF. The entire variable domain, with the rest obtained from reference TRBV7-2 and TRBJ1-1, is as follows: GAGVSQSPSNKVTEKGKDVELRCDPISGHTALYWYRQSLGQGLEFLIYFQGNSAPDKSGLPSDRFSAERTGGSVSTLTIQRTQQEDSAVYLCASRPTGTPNTEAFFGQGTRLTVV.

This clonotype was found many times. This chain links TRBV18 with TRBJ2-3; D ambiguous. The CDR3 loop spans 14 amino acids. V was trimmed by 0 bases and J by 0 bases, leaving 4 bases between them. Germline V gives CDR1 KGHSH, CDR2 LQKENI. The CDR3 region is CASSPPLSTDTQYF. CDR3 nucleotides: TGTGCCAGCTCACCACCGTTGAGCACAGATACGCAGTATTTT.

V is TRBV5-1 and J is TRBJ2-2, with a tentative D call TRBD1 (6 bases). This CDR3 is built from 17 residues. V lost 3 bases to trimming and J lost 3 bases, with 18 bases between them. CDR1 is SGHRS, CDR2 YFSETQ, per germline. DNA of the CDR3: TGCGCCAGCAGCTCCCCGACAGGACGAAGGGACACCGGGGAGCTGTTTTTT. Residues: CASSSPTGRRDTGELFF.

The rearrangement uses TRBV6-1 and TRBJ2-7, with 15 nucleotides matching TRBD2. V shed 4 bases and J 4 bases; nucleotides not matched to a gene: 2. From germline, CDR1 is MNHNS and CDR2 SASEGT. The CDR3 length is 15 residues. The CDR3: CASSGGTSGGYEQYF. CDR3 nucleotides: TGTGCCAGCAGTGGAGGGACTAGCGGGGGGTACGAGCAGTACTTC.

In this sample, this clonotype turned up many times. This chain connects TRBV7-8 to TRBJ1-6; unclear D gene. V lost 3 bases, J lost 7 bases, and 10 bases lay in between. This CDR3 region has 14 residues. Germline V gene data show CDR1 as SGHVS and CDR2 as FQNEAQ. CDR3 sequence reads: CASSLDLNNSPLHF. CDR3 DNA sequence: TGTGCCAGCAGCTTGGATCTTAACAATTCACCCCTCCACTTT. The entire variable domain, with the rest obtained from reference TRBV7-8 and TRBJ1-6, is as follows: GAGVSQSPRYKVAKRGQDVALRCDPISGHVSLFWYQQALGQGPEFLTYFQNEAQLDKSGLPSDRFFAERPEGSVSTLKIQRTQQEDSAVYLCASSLDLNNSPLHFGNGTRLTVT.

This clonotype was seen repeatedly, ten times or more. The genes are TRBV18 and TRBJ1-1; 7 nucleotides agree with TRBD1. The CDR3 length is 15 residues. CDR1 KGHSH and CDR2 LQKENI come from the germline V gene. V shed 3 bases and J 3 bases; nucleotides not matched to a gene: 7. CDR3 loop: CASSPGTEGDTEAFF. The CDR3 DNA sequence: TGTGCCAGCTCACCGGGGACAGAGGGGGACACTGAAGCTTTCTTT.

This clonotype has at least ten counts. The chain uses TRBV20-1 and TRBJ2-1; no clear D gene. The V and J ends lost 3 bases and 3 bases respectively, with 12 bases between them. The CDR3 totals 14 residues. CDR1 and CDR2 from the germline V gene are DFQATT and SNEGSKA (reference sequence). CDR3 in DNA: TGCAGTGCTAGTCCGCAGGTTATCTACAATGAGCAGTTCTTC. Protein product: CSASPQVIYNEQFF.

This clonotype was observed at least ten times. The chain employs TRBV5-1 and TRBJ1-2; D unclear. The germline gives CDR1 SGHRS, CDR2 YFSETQ. Between the trimmed V and J ends, which lost 0 bases and 1 base, there was a span of 7 bases. The CDR3 is 14 amino acids. The DNA of the CDR3 is TGCGCCAGCAGCTTGGATTCAGTTAACTATGGCTACACCTTC. Protein product: CASSLDSVNYGYTF.

The sample holds a few counts of this clonotype. The CDR3 region is CASSTLRTNEQFF. CDR3 nucleotides: TGCGCCAGCAGCACCCTTCGGACCAATGAGCAGTTCTTC. This chain uses TRBV4-3 with TRBJ2-1; D is unresolved. Germline V gene data show CDR1 as LGHNA and CDR2 as YSLEER. This CDR3 region has 13 residues. The V gene lost 5 bases and the J gene lost 6 bases, with 11 bases spanning the gap.

The sample holds many counts of this clonotype. The J gene is TRBJ2-2, the V gene TRBV11-2; 9 bases agree with TRBD1. The trim removed 5 bases at V and 7 bases at J, leaving 5 bases unmatched. This CDR3 is 14 amino acids long. The V gene's germline CDR1 is SGHAT and CDR2 FQNNGV. Written as DNA, the CDR3 is TGTGCCAGCAGCGGAACGACAGGGGGCGGGGAGCTGTTTTTT. It codes for CASSGTTGGGELFF.

This clonotype was detected many times. This chain joins TRBV20-1 and TRBJ1-5; D not resolved. The germline CDR1 and CDR2 sequences are DFQATT and SNEGSKA (reference sequence). The CDR3 is made up of 14 amino acids. V lost 6 bases and J 9 bases, leaving 21 bases between the germline ends. CDR3 region: CSAYDGGIHRPQHF. The CDR3 nucleotides are TGCAGTGCCTACGACGGCGGCATCCACCGGCCCCAGCATTTT.

This clonotype was seen at least ten times. This sequence joins TRBV20-1 and TRBJ1-2; no clear D. CDR1 is DFQATT, CDR2 SNEGSKA, per germline (reference sequence). The CDR3 has 10 amino acids. V lost 0 bases and J lost 8, with 4 bases in between. The CDR3 bases are TGCAGTGCTAGAGAGTCAGGCTACACCTTC. It specifies CSARESGYTF.

This clonotype has just a few counts. A clone one base away is much larger, so this may be a read error. The chain employs TRBV18 and TRBJ1-5, with unresolved D. The CDR3 is 12 residues long. Germline V gene data show CDR1 as KGHSH and CDR2 as LQKENI. The CDR3 bases are TGTGCCTGCTCACCTGACAATCAGCCCCAGCATTTT. It codes for CACSPDNQPQHF.

This clonotype was seen ten or more times. This chain joins TRBV5-1 and TRBJ2-7; unclear D gene. Germline loops: CDR1 SGHRS, CDR2 YFSETQ. The CDR3 sequence is 14 residues long. V lost 7 bases to trimming and J lost 0 bases, with 14 bases between them. The CDR3 bases are TGCGCCAGCTCTTACTCCGCCAACTCCTACGAGCAGTACTTC. Protein sequence: CASSYSANSYEQYF. Using reference TRBV5-1 and TRBJ2-7 for the parts outside the CDR3, the full variable domain is KAGVTQTPRYLIKTRGQQVTLSCSPISGHRSVSWYQQTPGQGLQFLFEYFSETQRNKGNFPGRFSGRQFSNSRSEMNVSTLELGDSALYLCASSYSANSYEQYFGPGTRLTVT.

This clonotype was seen more than once but under ten times. No conserved phenylalanine or tryptophan ends this CDR3, so it is likely a read error. This chain connects TRBV7-9 to TRBJ2-5; 12 bases match TRBD2. From germline, CDR1 is SEHNR and CDR2 FQNEAQ (reference sequence). CDR3 length: 16 residues. The V gene end was trimmed by 3 bases and the J gene end by 5 bases; junction bases not matched to a gene: 7. The CDR3 sequence is CASSFLAGGIAETQYL. The CDR3 DNA reads TGTGCCAGCAGCTTCCTAGCGGGGGGGATTGCGGAGACCCAGTACCTC.